This passage covers 13 T cell receptor beta chains from one sample sequenced in a study of T cells in Graves' hyperthyroidism and ophthalmopathy. Amplified TCR beta CDR3 regions came from RNA transcripts. HTBI primers were employed in a first-round RT-PCR of the TCR CDR3. One entry per CDR3 protein results from TCRdb running MiXCR on the multiplex PCR reads. The sample yields about 320,000 distinct CDR3 sequences, about 15% seen once. The sequencing sample was made of blood. The receptor source for this set is a man aged 25-45 years with Graves' hyperthyroidism.

This clonotype was seen at least ten times. The chain links TRBV30 to TRBJ2-7, with D perhaps matching TRBD1 or TRBD2 (6 bases each). The germline CDR1 and CDR2 sequences are GTSNPN and SVGIG (reference sequence). Trimming took off 5 bases at V and 0 bases at J, with 11 bases between the two ends. This CDR3 spans 13 amino acids. The CDR3, as DNA: TGTGCCTGGGAGGGGGGCAACTCCTACGAGCAGTACTTC. Protein sequence: CAWEGGNSYEQYF.

This clonotype came up many times. This sequence joins TRBV7-8 and TRBJ2-4, with TRBD2 matching 10 bases. With V trimmed by 5 bases and J by 3 bases, 4 bases remained unmatched. Germline V gives CDR1 SGHVS, CDR2 FQNEAQ. The CDR3 has 15 residues. CDR3 DNA sequence: TGTGCCAGCAGCCCCCTAGCGGGAGACAAAAACATTCAGTACTTC. Translation gives CASSPLAGDKNIQYF.

In regard to this clonotype: This may stem from a read error, because a much larger clone lies one nucleotide away. The rearrangement uses TRBV5-6 and TRBJ2-1, with D possibly being TRBD2 (6 bases). The tail of the sequence fits TRBJ2-7 better, so the J call may be wrong. CDR3 length: 15 amino acids. Per the germline V gene, CDR1 is SGHDT and CDR2 is YYEEEE. The DNA for the CDR3 is TGTGCCAGCAGCTTGTGGGGAGGCTCCTACAATGAGCAGTACTTC. Protein: CASSLWGGSYNEQYF.

This clonotype was observed at least ten times. Here the CDR3 reads CASSLNLAGVGELFF. The CDR3 DNA sequence: TGTGCCAGCAGTTTAAACCTAGCGGGGGTCGGGGAGCTGTTTTTT. The V and J genes are TRBV28 and TRBJ2-2; 10 bases match TRBD2. V gave up 2 bases and J gave up 7 bases; unmatched junction bases: 4. CDR3 size: 15 residues. The germline gives CDR1 MDHEN, CDR2 SYDVKM.

This chain joins TRBV13 and TRBJ2-3; maybe TRBD1 (5 bases). Per the germline V gene, CDR1 is PRHDT and CDR2 is FYEKMQ (reference sequence). This CDR3 spans 15 amino acids. The V end was cut by 3 bases, the J end by 3 bases, with 13 bases between. This CDR3 reads CASSFRWGGTDTQYF. CDR3 DNA sequence: TGTGCCAGCAGCTTCCGGTGGGGCGGTACAGATACGCAGTATTTT.

The V call is TRBV6-2 or TRBV6-3, the J call TRBJ2-3; D unresolved. V lost 0 bases, J lost 4 bases, and 8 bases lay in between. The CDR3 extends over 14 amino acids. Germline lookup yields CDR1 MNHEY and CDR2 SVGEGT. The CDR3 bases are TGTGCCAGCAGTTACTCGAAGCACGCAGATACGCAGTATTTT. Translated: CASSYSKHADTQYF.

This clonotype was found many times. The J gene is TRBJ2-3, the V gene TRBV12-3 or TRBV12-4; the match to TRBD1 covers 12 bases. The trim removed 5 bases at V and 2 bases at J, leaving 8 bases unmatched. CDR3 length equals 17 residues. CDR3 in amino acids: CASSPTPGQGATDTQYF. CDR3 coding DNA: TGTGCCAGCAGTCCTACCCCGGGACAGGGGGCCACAGATACGCAGTATTTT.

This clonotype was observed a few times. This chain uses TRBV28 with TRBJ1-5; 8 bases align to TRBD1. This CDR3 has 15 amino acids. J was trimmed by 7 bases and V by 6 bases; bases with no gene match: 11. From germline, CDR1 is MDHEN and CDR2 SYDVKM. The CDR3 region is CASRSGQAGYQPQHF. CDR3 bases: TGTGCCAGCAGATCGGGACAGGCAGGTTACCAGCCCCAGCATTTT. The full variable domain, rest sourced from reference TRBV28 and TRBJ1-5, is DVKVTQSSRYLVKRTGEKVFLECVQDMDHENMFWYRQDPGLGLRLIYFSYDVKMKEKGDIPEGYSVSREKKERFSLILESASTNQTSMYLCASRSGQAGYQPQHFGDGTRLSIL.

This clonotype was observed many times. The rearrangement uses TRBV30 and TRBJ1-2, with D possibly TRBD1 on 5 matching bases. This CDR3 comprises 13 residues. Trimming pared 0 bases from V and 4 bases from J, leaving 9 bases between. Per germline, CDR1 GTSNPN and CDR2 SVGIG (reference sequence). CDR3 nucleotides: TGTGCCTGGAGTGTAAAGGGGAGCTATGGCTACACCTTC. It translates to CAWSVKGSYGYTF.

This clonotype was counted many times. This chain connects TRBV18 to TRBJ2-1; TRBD1 agrees at 10 bases. CDR3 length: 14 amino acids. Germline V gene sequence: CDR1 KGHSH, CDR2 LQKENI. Trimming cost V 5 bases and J 6 bases; bases outside gene matches: 4. This CDR3 reads CASSTGTGANEQFF. The CDR3 nucleotides read TGTGCCAGCTCAACCGGGACAGGGGCCAATGAGCAGTTCTTC.

This clonotype was seen at least ten times. The rearrangement joins TRBV7-2 to TRBJ1-2; 9 bases align to TRBD1. The CDR3 totals 14 residues. V trimming: 5 bases; J trimming: 6 bases; junction bases outside the gene matches: 7. Germline V lookup: CDR1 SGHTA, CDR2 FQGNSA. For the CDR3, the DNA is TGTGCCAGCAGCGCACGGACAGGGGACAATGGCTACACCTTC. Its translation: CASSARTGDNGYTF.

This clonotype has at least ten counts. The genes are TRBV10-3 and TRBJ2-3, with TRBD1 matching over 8 bases. V lost 6 bases and J lost 1; bases outside the gene matches: 6. This CDR3 has 15 residues. Germline assignment: CDR1 ENHRY and CDR2 SYGVKD. CDR3 in amino acids: CAIRGQGLRTDTQYF. As DNA, the CDR3 is TGTGCCATCAGAGGACAGGGCCTTCGCACAGATACGCAGTATTTT.

Many counts were recorded for this clonotype. The chain carries TRBV20-1 and TRBJ2-3; 9 bases fit TRBD1. From germline, CDR1 is DFQATT and CDR2 SNEGSKA (reference sequence). The CDR3 is 17 amino acids. Trimming removed 4 bases from V and 2 bases from J; junction bases left unmatched: 13. The CDR3 DNA reads as TGCAGTGCTACGAACCCGGGACAGGGAATCCCCACAGATACGCAGTATTTT. Its translation: CSATNPGQGIPTDTQYF.